This entry lists 13 T cell receptor beta chains sequenced from one sample in a study of blood T cells in healthy people across ages. A second PCR, run for roughly 7 to 12 cycles, used a sample-barcoded 5' primer plus a J-beta primer mix. TCRdb re-called the 5' RACE reads through MiXCR, storing one row per CDR3 protein. The sample has about 800,000 distinct CDR3 sequences, 20% to 25% seen once; the top ten hold 3.7%. These records were also assigned to another study, of T cells of mothers and their children.

The sample was blood. The receptor source for this set is a boy aged 5-17 years in good health.

The chain couples TRBV28 to TRBJ2-5; 7 bases agree with TRBD1. The DNA end lines up better with TRBJ2-7; the J call may be wrong. Germline CDR1 MDHEN, CDR2 SYDVKM. The CDR3 loop spans 15 amino acids. CDR3 loop: CASSTPTGPNYEQYF. In nucleotides, the CDR3 is TGTGCCAGCAGCACTCCGACAGGGCCTAACTACGAGCAGTACTTC.

This clonotype was counted between two and nine times. The chain has TRBV5-1 and TRBJ1-4; D remains unclear. Per germline, CDR1 SGHRS and CDR2 YFSETQ. V dropped 6 bases and J dropped 7 bases, with 10 bases sitting between them. This CDR3 has 12 residues. CDR3 coding DNA: TGCGCCAGCACCTCGACGGGTGAAAAACTGTTTTTT. This sequence encodes CASTSTGEKLFF. Drawing the rest from reference TRBV5-1 and TRBJ1-4, the complete variable domain is KAGVTQTPRYLIKTRGQQVTLSCSPISGHRSVSWYQQTPGQGLQFLFEYFSETQRNKGNFPGRFSGRQFSNSRSEMNVSTLELGDSALYLCASTSTGEKLFFGSGTQLSVL.

This clonotype was found a few times. The rearrangement uses TRBV28 and TRBJ1-3, with TRBD1 identical over 7 bases. V lost 5 bases and J lost 0; bases outside the gene matches: 19. In germline, CDR1 is MDHEN, CDR2 SYDVKM. The CDR3 is 20 residues long. CDR3 in amino acids: CASSPWAGGGVGISGNTIYF. The CDR3 coding sequence is TGTGCCAGCAGTCCATGGGCAGGGGGAGGCGTGGGGATCTCTGGAAACACCATATATTTT.

In DNA form, the CDR3 reads TGTGCCAGTAGTGAGGGGGGCGCGGGGTACAATGAGCAGTTCTTC. It codes for CASSEGGAGYNEQFF. This sequence joins TRBV19 and TRBJ2-1, with D tentatively TRBD1 or TRBD2 (6 bases each). CDR3 length: 15 amino acids. The germline V gene encodes CDR1 LNHDA and CDR2 SQIVND (reference sequence). Trimming stripped 5 bases from V and 4 bases from J, with 15 bases between.

The CDR3 loop reads CASSDSKDGPNSPLHF. The CDR3 nucleotides are TGTGCCAGCAGTGACTCCAAGGACGGCCCGAATTCACCCCTCCACTTT. J is TRBJ1-6 and V is TRBV6-1; unclear D gene. CDR1 is MNHNS, CDR2 SASEGT, per germline. The V end lost 3 bases, the J end lost 7 bases, and 16 bases lay between the germline ends. The length of the CDR3 is 16 residues.

There are many counts of this clonotype. J is TRBJ2-5 and V is TRBV20-1; TRBD1 matches at 10 bases. This CDR3 is 13 amino acids long. CDR1 is DFQATT, CDR2 SNEGSKA, per germline (reference sequence). The CDR3 region is CSARQGAQETQYF. CDR3 DNA sequence: TGCAGCGCGAGACAGGGGGCCCAAGAGACCCAGTACTTC.

The V gene is TRBV20-1, the J gene TRBJ2-4; D remains unclear. Germline lookup yields CDR1 DFQATT and CDR2 SNEGSKA (reference sequence). The CDR3 is made up of 12 amino acids. The germline V and J ends were trimmed by 8 bases and 0 bases, with 8 bases remaining between them. The CDR3 region has the DNA TGCAGTATGAGTATAGCCAAAAACATTCAGTACTTC. Translated: CSMSIAKNIQYF.

The genes are TRBV6-6 and TRBJ2-3, with 7 bases lining up with TRBD2. Losses at the gene ends were 8 bases for V and 1 base for J; bases not matched to a gene: 6. CDR1 is MNHNY, CDR2 SVGAGI, per germline (reference sequence). This CDR3 has 14 amino acids. CDR3 DNA sequence: TGTGCCAGCGGACGGGAGGACGGCACAGATACGCAGTATTTT. Translation gives CASGREDGTDTQYF.

This clonotype appeared a few times. V gene TRBV5-1 combines with J gene TRBJ1-2, with D tentatively TRBD1 (5 bases). Germline assignment: CDR1 SGHRS and CDR2 YFSETQ. V lost 1 base to trimming and J lost 4 bases, with 8 bases between them. CDR3 length equals 13 residues. The CDR3 nucleotides are TGCGCCAGCAGCTTGACAGGACCCTATGGCTACACCTTC. Encoded protein: CASSLTGPYGYTF.

J is TRBJ1-4 and V is TRBV4-1, with TRBD1 matching over 8 bases. Germline loops: CDR1 MGHRA, CDR2 YSYEKL. The V gene end was trimmed by 4 bases and the J gene end by 6 bases; junction bases not matched to a gene: 7. This CDR3 region has 15 residues. The CDR3 loop is CASSPWTGTDEKLFF. The CDR3 DNA follows: TGCGCCAGCAGCCCTTGGACAGGGACGGATGAAAAACTGTTTTTT.

The sample holds a few counts of this clonotype. The chain recombines TRBV21-1 with TRBJ2-1; the table assigns TRBD1, which was not confirmed against the DNA. TRBV21-1 is shown as a pseudogene. This CDR3 comprises 16 residues. CDR3 in DNA: TGTGCCAGCAGCAAAGATGGGGGGGCGTCCTACAATGAGCAGTTCTTC. As protein: CASSKDGGASYNEQFF.

The table lists this clonotype with a few counts. The chain's CDR3 is CASSPGTSGKNIQYF. In DNA form, the CDR3 reads TGTGCCAGCAGTCCTGGGACGTCCGGCAAAAACATTCAGTACTTC. The V and J genes are TRBV27 and TRBJ2-4; D possibly matches TRBD1 or TRBD2 (5 bases each). Per the germline V gene, CDR1 is MNHEY and CDR2 is SMNVEV (reference sequence). V was cut by 5 bases and J by 3 bases, with 14 bases left in between. The CDR3 has 15 amino acids.

This clonotype was observed a few times. The J gene is TRBJ1-5, the V gene TRBV19; TRBD1 matches at 7 bases. Germline V gives CDR1 LNHDA, CDR2 SQIVND (reference sequence). The CDR3 contains 18 residues. With V trimmed by 0 bases and J by 3 bases, 11 bases remained unmatched. DNA of the CDR3: TGTGCCAGTAGTATAGATCCGACAGGGTATGAGGTCAATCAGCCCCAGCATTTT. This translates into CASSIDPTGYEVNQPQHF. Full variable domain (remainder filled in from reference TRBV19 and TRBJ1-5): DGGITQSPKYLFRKEGQNVTLSCEQNLNHDAMYWYRQDPGQGLRLIYYSQIVNDFQKGDIAEGYSVSREKKESFPLTVTSAQKNPTAFYLCASSIDPTGYEVNQPQHFGDGTRLSIL.